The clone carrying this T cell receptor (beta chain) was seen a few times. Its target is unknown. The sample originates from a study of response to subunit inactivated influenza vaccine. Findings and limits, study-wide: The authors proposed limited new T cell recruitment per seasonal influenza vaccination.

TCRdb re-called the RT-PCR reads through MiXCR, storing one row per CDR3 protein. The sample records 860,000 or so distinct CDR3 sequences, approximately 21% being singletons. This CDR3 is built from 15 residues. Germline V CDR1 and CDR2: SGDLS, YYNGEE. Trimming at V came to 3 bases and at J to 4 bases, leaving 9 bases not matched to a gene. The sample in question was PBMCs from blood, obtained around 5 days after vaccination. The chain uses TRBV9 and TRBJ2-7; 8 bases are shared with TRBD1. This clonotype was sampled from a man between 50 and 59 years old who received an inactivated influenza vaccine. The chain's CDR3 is CASSGGGTGLYEQYF. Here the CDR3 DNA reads TGTGCCAGCAGCGGTGGGGGGACAGGCCTTTACGAGCAGTACTTC.